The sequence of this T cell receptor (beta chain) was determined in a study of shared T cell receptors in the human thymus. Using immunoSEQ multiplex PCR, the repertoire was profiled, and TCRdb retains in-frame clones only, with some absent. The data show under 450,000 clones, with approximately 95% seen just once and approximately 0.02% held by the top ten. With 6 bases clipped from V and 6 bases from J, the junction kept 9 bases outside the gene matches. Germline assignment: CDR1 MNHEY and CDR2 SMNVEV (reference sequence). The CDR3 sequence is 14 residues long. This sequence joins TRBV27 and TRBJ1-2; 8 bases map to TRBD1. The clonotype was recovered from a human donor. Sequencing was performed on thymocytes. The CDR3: CASRSTGESNGYTF. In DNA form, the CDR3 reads TGTGCCAGCAGGTCGACAGGGGAGTCGAATGGCTACACCTTC.